These T cell receptor beta chains were read from a single sample in a study of early T cells in non-severe SARS-CoV-2 infection. TCRdb reanalysed the 5' RACE reads using MiXCR and keeps one entry per CDR3 protein. The table has roughly 34,000 distinct CDR3 sequences, 7.1% seen once. Sample: whole blood, taken at baseline. These receptors all stem from an adult who was a healthcare worker with PCR-confirmed SARS-CoV-2 infection or an uninfected control (not recorded which). CDR3s include the opening cysteine and the closing phenylalanine or tryptophan. D genes are given only for firm matches. The size field is filled for only some rows; it gives once, few, many or a size class.

NA	TRBD1	TRBV11-2	16	TRBJ1-2	TGTGCCAGCAGCAATTCGTTACCAGGGGGCGCCTATGGCTACACCTTC	CASSNSLPGGAYGYTF
medium-sized	NA	TRBV5-6	12	TRBJ2-1	TGTGCCAGCGGCCCGGATGAGGAGGAGCAGTTCTTC	CASGPDEEEQFF
NA	NA	TRBV20-1	13	TRBJ1-5	TGCAGTGCCGGTCGGGGGGCCGATCAGCCCCAGCATTTT	CSAGRGADQPQHF
NA	NA	TRBV30	15	TRBJ1-6	TGTGCCTGGAGTGTAGTTGGCAGGGGAGATTCACCCCTCCACTTT	CAWSVVGRGDSPLHF
many	NA	TRBV19	13	TRBJ1-4	TGTGCCAGTAGTATAGGACAGATGGAAAAACTGTTTTTT	CASSIGQMEKLFF
NA	NA	TRBV13	16	TRBJ2-1	TGTGCCAGCAGCTTAGGCATAGCGCACACCTACAATGAGCAGTTCTTC	CASSLGIAHTYNEQFF
many	TRBD2	TRBV20-1	15	TRBJ2-7	TGCAGTGCTAAGGCTCTAGCGGGGTTGGCCTACGAGCAGTACTTC	CSAKALAGLAYEQYF
many	NA	TRBV28	16	TRBJ1-5	TGTGCCAGCAGTTTAGCCGGGGCTCGAGCTAATCAGCCCCAGCATTTT	CASSLAGARANQPQHF
many	TRBD2	TRBV5-1	13	TRBJ2-2	TGCGCCAGCAGCTTACTAGCGGCCGGGGAGCTGTTTTTT	CASSLLAAGELFF
NA	TRBD2	TRBV20-1	11	TRBJ2-1	TGCAGTACCTGGGGAGGGGTTGAGCAGTTCTTC	CSTWGGVEQFF
NA	TRBD2	TRBV7-2	14	TRBJ2-5	TGTGCCAGCTCTCTAGCGGGAATGTCGGAGACCCAGTACTTC	CASSLAGMSETQYF
many	NA	TRBV20-1	15	TRBJ2-5	TGCAGTGCTAGAGACGAAGACAGAAGTCTGGAGACCCAGTACTTC	CSARDEDRSLETQYF
NA	NA	TRBV20-1	13	TRBJ2-7	TGCAGTGCCCCAAGCTGGGGAGGCTACGAGCAGTACTTC	CSAPSWGGYEQYF
few	NA	TRBV6-1	12	TRBJ1-1	TGTGCCATAAATCGGGGGGACACTGAAGCTTTCTTT	CAINRGDTEAFF
many	TRBD2	TRBV5-1	16	TRBJ2-3	TGCGCCAGCAGCTTGGTGTCGGGAGGGACTTCAGATACGCAGTATTTT	CASSLVSGGTSDTQYF
many	NA	TRBV3-1	14	TRBJ1-5	TGTGCCAGCAGCCAGGCCCTCAGCAATCAGCCCCAGCATTTT	CASSQALSNQPQHF
many	TRBD2	TRBV19	13	TRBJ2-1	TGTGCCTCGTGGGGCGGGGGTTACAATGAGCAGTTCTTC	CASWGGGYNEQFF
NA	NA	TRBV29-1	13	TRBJ1-1	TGCAGCGTTGAAGCCGCCCTCAACCCGGTAGCTTTCTTT	CSVEAALNPVAFF
few	NA	TRBV7-2	19	TRBJ2-7	TGTGCCAGCAGCTTAGCCCCTGCGGGGACTCCTTCAAAGGCCTACGAGCAGTACTTC	CASSLAPAGTPSKAYEQYF
few	NA	TRBV11-3	14	TRBJ2-1	TGTGCCAGCAGCCGGTCCGGGACTTACAATGAGCAGTTCTTC	CASSRSGTYNEQFF
NA	NA	TRBV2	15	TRBJ2-2	TGTGCCAGCAGTGAAGGGCGGAGAAGAACCGGGGAGCTGTTTTTT	CASSEGRRRTGELFF
NA	NA	TRBV11-3	14	TRBJ2-3	TGTGCCAGCAGCCCATTTGACGATACAGATACGCAGTATTTT	CASSPFDDTDTQYF
NA	TRBD2	TRBV6-2/TRBV6-3	12	TRBJ2-7	TGTGCCAGCAGTCCCGGGAGGTACGAGCAGTACTTC	CASSPGRYEQYF
medium-sized	TRBD2	TRBV7-3	17	TRBJ2-2	TGTGCCAGCAGCTTAGGCGGGACTAGCGGGATTTCCGGGGAGCTGTTTTTT	CASSLGGTSGISGELFF
NA	NA	TRBV7-3	14	TRBJ2-2	TGTGCCAGCAGCTGGGGACAGAACACCGGGGAGCTGTTTTTT	CASSWGQNTGELFF
medium-sized	NA	TRBV20-1	14	TRBJ2-1	TGCAGTGCCCCCCCCGGGACGTACTACAATGAGCAGTTCTTC	CSAPPGTYYNEQFF
many	NA	TRBV7-6	16	TRBJ2-3	TGTGCCAGCAGCTCCCCCGATGTATCGGGCGGCGATACGCAGTATTTT	CASSSPDVSGGDTQYF
few	TRBD2	TRBV7-2	17	TRBJ2-1	TGTGCCAGCATCGACCTCCTAGCGGGGCGCTCCTACAATGAGCAGTTCTTC	CASIDLLAGRSYNEQFF
NA	NA	TRBV12-3/TRBV12-4	13	TRBJ2-6	TGTGCCAGCCAGCTCTCGGGGGCCAACGTCCTGACTTTC	CASQLSGANVLTF
few	TRBD2	TRBV6-2/TRBV6-3	13	TRBJ2-1	TGTGCCAGCACTGACCGGGAGGGGAATGAGCAGTTCTTC	CASTDREGNEQFF
few	NA	TRBV7-2	13	TRBJ1-1	TGTGCCAGCAGCCCCCTGTTAGGCACTGAAGCTTTCTTT	CASSPLLGTEAFF
many	NA	TRBV2	13	TRBJ1-4	TGTGCCAGCAGGCAGGACGCTAATGAAAAACTGTTTTTT	CASRQDANEKLFF
few	NA	TRBV7-8	11	TRBJ2-1	TGTGCCAGCAGTCACTACAATGAGCAGTTCTTC	CASSHYNEQFF
few	TRBD2	TRBV6-2/TRBV6-3	14	TRBJ2-5	TGTGCCAGCAGTTACTCTGGCGGGAGTAAGACCCAGTACTTC	CASSYSGGSKTQYF
NA	NA	TRBV25-1	12	TRBJ2-5	TGTGCCAGCAGTGAACCACAAGAGACCCAGTACTTC	CASSEPQETQYF